These 10 T cell receptor beta chains were all obtained from the same sample, sequenced in a study of identical twins. A single record per CDR3 protein comes from TCRdb applying MiXCR to the 5' RACE reads. The sample consists of hundreds of thousands of distinct CDR3 sequences, approximately 9% of them appearing once. These records were also assigned to another study, of yellow fever vaccine responses in identical twins.

Input material: PBMCs. The receptors originated from a woman aged 18-29 years in good health.

The sample holds a few counts of this clonotype. The chain recombines TRBV28 with TRBJ2-7, with D hard to call. The V gene lost 2 bases and the J gene lost 5 bases, with 13 bases spanning the gap. Germline V lookup: CDR1 MDHEN, CDR2 SYDVKM. CDR3 length: 14 amino acids. The CDR3 is CASSLARWGNEQYF. CDR3 coding DNA: TGTGCCAGCAGTTTAGCGCGTTGGGGTAACGAGCAGTACTTC.

The chain joins TRBV12-3 or TRBV12-4 to TRBJ1-1; 8 nucleotides match TRBD1. This CDR3 is built from 14 residues. After removal of 6 bases from V and 1 base from J, the junction contained 4 bases not matched to a gene. CDR3 amino acids: CASRSGQANTEAFF. In DNA form, the CDR3 reads TGTGCCAGCAGGTCGGGACAGGCGAACACTGAAGCTTTCTTT.

This clonotype was counted only a few times. The chain recombines TRBV20-1 with TRBJ2-7, with D perhaps TRBD1 or TRBD2 (5 bases each). Looked up from germline, CDR1 is DFQATT and CDR2 is SNEGSKA (reference sequence). The CDR3 extends over 14 amino acids. V was pared by 5 bases and J by 1 base, with 15 bases between. CDR3 DNA: TGCAGTGCTCGGAACGACGGGGCTTCCTACGAGCAGTACTTC. Protein: CSARNDGASYEQYF.

In its sample, this clonotype was seen a few times. The genes are TRBV5-1 and TRBJ2-2, with 8 bases lining up with TRBD1. The V and J ends lost 3 bases and 6 bases, in that order; junction bases with no gene match: 4. CDR1 SGHRS and CDR2 YFSETQ come from the germline V gene. The CDR3 sequence is 14 residues long. Written as DNA, the CDR3 is TGCGCCAGCAGCTCTACGACAGGGGCCGGGGAGCTGTTTTTT. Protein product: CASSSTTGAGELFF. The full variable domain, rest sourced from reference TRBV5-1 and TRBJ2-2, is KAGVTQTPRYLIKTRGQQVTLSCSPISGHRSVSWYQQTPGQGLQFLFEYFSETQRNKGNFPGRFSGRQFSNSRSEMNVSTLELGDSALYLCASSSTTGAGELFFGEGSRLTVL.

Regarding this clonotype: It is likely a read error, because the conserved phenylalanine at the end of the CDR3 is missing. The chain employs TRBV7-8 and TRBJ2-7, with no clear D. The CDR3 consists of 14 residues. Per germline, CDR1 SGHVS and CDR2 FQNEAQ. Trimming pared 0 bases from V and 3 bases from J, leaving 9 bases between. The CDR3 sequence: CASSLAKYDYEQYS. The CDR3, as DNA: TGTGCCAGCAGCTTAGCCAAGTACGACTACGAGCAGTACTCC.

This clonotype showed up many times. V usage is TRBV4-3 and J usage is TRBJ2-7, with 9 bases lining up with TRBD2. This CDR3 comprises 16 residues. Looked up from germline, CDR1 is LGHNA and CDR2 is YSLEER. J lost 2 bases, V lost 1 base, and 6 bases had no gene match. The CDR3: CASSQGTSGLTYEQYF. The CDR3 nucleotides are TGCGCCAGCAGCCAAGGCACTAGCGGGTTGACCTACGAGCAGTACTTC.

This clonotype was counted between two and nine times. The V gene is TRBV27, the J gene TRBJ1-2; D remains unclear. V was clipped by 2 bases and J by 2 bases, with 12 bases between them. The germline gives CDR1 MNHEY, CDR2 SMNVEV (reference sequence). The CDR3 consists of 15 residues. The chain's CDR3 is CASSLLSSDNYGYTF. CDR3 in DNA: TGTGCCAGCAGTTTACTTAGCAGCGACAACTATGGCTACACCTTC.

This clonotype was detected only a few times. The chain links TRBV11-2 to TRBJ2-1; D perhaps matches TRBD1 (6 bases). The V and J ends lost 2 bases and 7 bases respectively, with 12 bases between them. CDR1 and CDR2 (germline): SGHAT, FQNNGV. CDR3 length: 14 residues. This CDR3 reads CASSLQRQGNEQFF. CDR3 bases: TGTGCCAGCAGCTTACAACGTCAGGGGAATGAGCAGTTCTTC.

Many counts were recorded for this clonotype. The V call is TRBV4-3, the J call TRBJ2-7; 10 bases fit TRBD2. The germline CDR1 and CDR2 sequences are LGHNA and YSLEER. The CDR3 has 14 amino acids. V was pared by 4 bases and J by 6 bases, with 6 bases of the junction left unmatched. The CDR3 loop reads CASSPGAGGLEQYF. The CDR3 DNA follows: TGCGCCAGCAGCCCAGGAGCGGGAGGGCTCGAGCAGTACTTC.

This chain connects TRBV24-1 to TRBJ2-2; the D gene could be TRBD1 or TRBD2 (5 bases each). Trimming left V 0 bases short and J 2 bases short, with 9 bases between. The CDR3 sequence is 16 residues long. Germline V CDR1 and CDR2: KGHDR, SFDVKD. As DNA, the CDR3 is TGTGCCACCAGTGATTTGGGTGGGGGAAACACCGGGGAGCTGTTTTTT. Its protein is CATSDLGGGNTGELFF.